The next 31 T cell receptor beta chains were all read from a single sample in a study of blood T cells in healthy people across ages. Alongside a J-beta primer mix, a sample-barcoded 5' primer served in a second PCR lasting roughly 6 to 12 cycles. TCRdb re-analysed the 5' RACE reads in MiXCR, keeping a single row per CDR3 protein. The repertoire includes roughly 1 million distinct CDR3 sequences, 20% to 25% of them detected once, and around 0.7% sits in the top ten. These data were also reused for a study on T cells of mothers and their children.

Sequencing was carried out using blood. All receptors come from a girl aged 2 to 10 in good health.

The genes are TRBV7-9 and TRBJ2-2; 11 nucleotides align to TRBD1. Germline V gene data show CDR1 as SEHNR and CDR2 as FQNEAQ (reference sequence). V dropped 5 bases and J dropped 5; count of bases not matched to a gene: 10. The CDR3 loop spans 17 amino acids. The chain's CDR3 is CASSPQGQGATTGELFF. CDR3 sequence (DNA): TGTGCCAGCAGCCCCCAAGGACAGGGGGCAACGACCGGGGAGCTGTTTTTT. Complete variable domain (other parts from reference TRBV7-9 and TRBJ2-2): DTGVSQNPRHKITKRGQNVTFRCDPISEHNRLYWYRQTLGQGPEFLTYFQNEAQLEKSRLLSDRFSAERPKGSFSTLEIQRTEQGDSAMYLCASSPQGQGATTGELFFGEGSRLTVL.

This clonotype was seen only a few times. V gene TRBV6-6 combines with J gene TRBJ1-4, with TRBD1 as a possible D gene (5 bases). Germline assignment: CDR1 MNHNY and CDR2 SVGAGI (reference sequence). This CDR3 region has 12 residues. V was cut by 8 bases and J by 10 bases, with 14 bases left in between. CDR3 loop: CASDGGLGKLFF. CDR3 nucleotide sequence: TGTGCCAGCGACGGGGGTTTAGGAAAACTGTTTTTT.

In its sample, this clonotype was seen a few times. The rearrangement joins TRBV10-3 to TRBJ1-1, with TRBD1 matching over 8 bases. Trimming took 6 bases from V and 3 from J; bases not matched to a gene: 6. Germline V gene data show CDR1 as ENHRY and CDR2 as SYGVKD. CDR3 size: 14 residues. As DNA, the CDR3 is TGTGCCATCAGGCCAGCGACAGGGGACACTGAAGCTTTCTTT. This sequence encodes CAIRPATGDTEAFF.

J is TRBJ2-1 and V is TRBV20-1; 8 positions match TRBD1. Germline CDR1 DFQATT, CDR2 SNEGSKA (reference sequence). The CDR3 is 14 amino acids. V dropped 6 bases and J dropped 4; count of bases not matched to a gene: 8. The chain's CDR3 is CSAVGQGPYNEQFF. The CDR3 DNA sequence: TGCAGTGCCGTAGGACAGGGACCTTACAATGAGCAGTTCTTC.

This clonotype was recorded a few times. The CDR3 DNA reads TGTGCCAGCAGCCTAACGACGGGGACTGAAAAACTGTTTTTT. Its translation: CASSLTTGTEKLFF. V gene TRBV6-5 combines with J gene TRBJ1-4; possibly TRBD1 for D (5 bases). V gave up 6 bases and J gave up 7 bases, with 15 bases separating them. The CDR3 has 14 amino acids. Germline CDR1 and CDR2: MNHEY and SVGAGI.

This clonotype was seen repeatedly, ten times or more. The CDR3 region has the DNA TGCAGTGCTAGATACGTCAGGGACGGCCTAACGAGTGAGCAGTTCTTC. Its translation: CSARYVRDGLTSEQFF. The chain is built from TRBV20-1 and TRBJ2-1, with D perhaps being TRBD1 or TRBD2 (5 bases each). The CDR3 runs to 16 residues. The V end lost 2 bases, the J end lost 9 bases, and 23 bases lay between the germline ends. Germline CDR1 and CDR2: DFQATT and SNEGSKA (reference sequence).

This clonotype has more than one count but fewer than ten. This chain uses TRBV7-6 with TRBJ2-5; the D gene is possibly TRBD1 (6 bases). Germline-derived CDR1 and CDR2 are SGHVS and FNYEAQ. V lost 5 bases, J lost 5 bases, and 15 bases lay in between. CDR3 length: 14 residues. CDR3 nucleotide sequence: TGTGCCAGCAGCGACCTCACAGGGTGGGAGACCCAGTACTTC. Translating it yields CASSDLTGWETQYF.

J is TRBJ1-2 and V is TRBV2; no reliable D call. CDR1 is SNHLY, CDR2 FYNNEI, per germline. The CDR3 runs to 14 residues. V gave up 6 bases and J gave up 0 bases, with 11 bases separating them. This CDR3 reads CASRWPTANYGYTF. DNA for the CDR3: TGTGCCAGCAGATGGCCAACGGCTAACTATGGCTACACCTTC.

Details on this clonotype: The germline gene is not matched at one end of the junction; a read error may be the cause. This chain joins TRBV4-1 and TRBJ2-1; 8 bases fit TRBD1. The germline V gene has CDR1 MGHRA and CDR2 YSYEKL. The CDR3 covers 16 residues. CDR3 sequence (DNA): TGCGTCAGCAGCCAAGGAGGGACAGGACCCGGGGGTGAGCAGTTCTTC. It specifies CVSSQGGTGPGGEQFF.

This clonotype was seen a few times. J is TRBJ2-5 and V is TRBV29-1; 14 positions match TRBD2. Germline V gene data show CDR1 as SQVTM and CDR2 as ANQGSEA. The V segment lost 0 bases and the J segment 2 bases; nucleotides outside the gene matches: 5. The CDR3 runs 17 residues. The DNA for the CDR3 is TGCAGCGTTGAAGAGTGGACTAGCGGGAGGAATCAAGAGACCCAGTACTTC. It yields the protein CSVEEWTSGRNQETQYF.

This rearrangement joins TRBV20-1 to TRBJ2-5; 7 nucleotides align to TRBD1. V gave up 5 bases and J gave up 1 base; unmatched junction bases: 1. Germline CDR1 reads DFQATT; CDR2 reads SNEGSKA (reference sequence). The CDR3 spans 12 residues. CDR3 bases: TGCAGTGCTGCAGGGGGCCAAGAGACCCAGTACTTC. It codes for CSAAGGQETQYF.

Comment on this clonotype: The junction differs from germline at one of its ends, possibly a read error. The rearrangement uses TRBV10-3 and TRBJ2-7; 7 bases map to TRBD2. This CDR3 contains 14 residues. Germline-derived CDR1 and CDR2 are ENHRY and SYGVKD. The DNA for the CDR3 is TGTGCCATCAGTGCGAGGCGGGAGATCGACGAGCTGTACTTC. Protein product: CAISARREIDELYF.

The table lists this clonotype with a few counts. The V gene is TRBV15, the J gene TRBJ2-5; the match to TRBD1 covers 7 bases. The tail of the sequence fits TRBJ2-7 better, so the J call may be wrong. There are 15 residues in the CDR3. Germline values: CDR1 LNHNV, CDR2 YYDKDF (reference sequence). The DNA for the CDR3 is TGTGCCACCAGCAGAGAACAGGGGACCTACCACGAGCAGTACTTC. Translated, it gives CATSREQGTYHEQYF.

This clonotype was seen a few times. The chain carries TRBV27 and TRBJ1-5; 9 bases are a match to TRBD1. This CDR3 spans 14 amino acids. V dropped 5 bases and J dropped 5; count of bases not matched to a gene: 4. Germline values: CDR1 MNHEY, CDR2 SMNVEV (reference sequence). This chain's CDR3 is CASSAYRGHQPQHF. The CDR3 bases are TGTGCCAGCAGTGCTTACAGGGGGCATCAGCCCCAGCATTTT.

This chain joins TRBV4-3 and TRBJ2-5, with 8 bases identical to TRBD2. The germline V gene has CDR1 LGHNA and CDR2 YSLEER. The CDR3 is 15 amino acids. V trimming: 3 bases; J trimming: 2 bases; junction bases outside the gene matches: 5. CDR3 loop: CASSHGGARQETQYF. The DNA for the CDR3 is TGCGCCAGCAGCCACGGGGGGGCCCGACAAGAGACCCAGTACTTC.

Only a few counts were recorded for this clonotype. This rearrangement joins TRBV24-1 to TRBJ2-7; no definite D call. The CDR3 has 16 amino acids. The V end lost 2 bases, the J end lost 7 bases, and 20 bases lay between the germline ends. The germline CDR1 and CDR2 sequences are KGHDR and SFDVKD. The CDR3 loop reads CATSDSRADLSGEQYF. The CDR3 nucleotides read TGTGCCACCAGTGATTCTAGAGCAGACCTATCCGGAGAGCAGTACTTC.

The chain joins TRBV28 to TRBJ1-4; D might be TRBD1 (5 bases). Trimming left V 3 bases short and J 7 bases short, with 15 bases between. Germline V CDR1 and CDR2: MDHEN, SYDVKM. This CDR3 is 15 amino acids long. CDR3 sequence: CASSFAGIRGEKLFF. CDR3 coding DNA: TGTGCCAGCAGTTTCGCAGGGATAAGAGGTGAAAAACTGTTTTTT.

This chain links TRBV27 with TRBJ1-4; no reliable D call. The germline V and J ends were trimmed by 5 bases and 8 bases, with 9 bases remaining between them. From germline, CDR1 is MNHEY and CDR2 SMNVEV (reference sequence). The CDR3 loop spans 12 amino acids. CDR3 residues: CASSPNQEKLFF. For the CDR3, the DNA is TGTGCCAGCAGTCCTAACCAGGAAAAACTGTTTTTT.

This clonotype was found a few times. The V call is TRBV7-9, the J call TRBJ2-2, with 7 bases identical to TRBD1. Germline V lookup: CDR1 SEHNR, CDR2 FQNEAQ (reference sequence). V dropped 6 bases and J dropped 3; count of bases not matched to a gene: 7. CDR3 length equals 15 residues. The CDR3 sequence is CASRPRGRDTGELFF. The CDR3, as DNA: TGTGCCAGCAGGCCTAGGGGGCGCGACACCGGGGAGCTGTTTTTT.

A note on this clonotype: Relative to the germline gene, one junction end is altered; a read error may explain this. The chain links TRBV6-5 to TRBJ2-7, with D possibly called TRBD1 or TRBD2 (5 bases each). This CDR3 has 15 residues. Germline V gives CDR1 MNHEY, CDR2 SVGAGI. The CDR3 bases are TGTGCCAGCAGTTTCGAGCAGGGAGAATCCTACGGGCAGTACTTC. It codes for CASSFEQGESYGQYF.

The V gene is TRBV28, the J gene TRBJ2-5; the D is unclear. V was clipped by 2 bases and J by 3 bases, with 13 bases between them. Germline CDR1 reads MDHEN; CDR2 reads SYDVKM. The CDR3 is made up of 15 amino acids. The CDR3 bases are TGTGCCAGCAGTTTAGAACTACCTGGGGAAGAGACCCAGTACTTC. It encodes CASSLELPGEETQYF.

The sample holds a few counts of this clonotype. The V call is TRBV20-1, the J call TRBJ1-2, with TRBD1 as a possible D gene (5 bases). The CDR3 has 13 residues. The germline CDR1 and CDR2 sequences are DFQATT and SNEGSKA (reference sequence). V lost 6 bases and J 8 bases, leaving 19 bases between the germline ends. The DNA for the CDR3 is TGCAGTGCACGAGGGACGGGAGATAGGGGCTACACCTTC. This translates into CSARGTGDRGYTF.

This clonotype appeared a few times. The chain is built from TRBV20-1 and TRBJ1-2; 9 bases match TRBD1. V was clipped by 3 bases and J by 7 bases; unmatched bases: 6. The CDR3 has 13 residues. Germline V CDR1 and CDR2: DFQATT, SNEGSKA (reference sequence). The CDR3 region has the DNA TGCAGTGCTAGCGCTCGACAGGGGGTTGGCTACACCTTC. Translation: CSASARQGVGYTF.

The rearrangement uses TRBV6-1 and TRBJ1-6, with D unresolved. In germline, CDR1 is MNHNS, CDR2 SASEGT. V was cut by 8 bases and J by 6 bases, with 8 bases left in between. The CDR3 spans 12 residues. CDR3 nucleotide sequence: TGTGCCAGCGAGTACGGTAATTCACCCCTCCACTTT. This sequence encodes CASEYGNSPLHF.

This chain joins TRBV11-1 and TRBJ1-1; maybe TRBD1 (5 bases). Germline V gene lookup returns CDR1 SGHAT and CDR2 FQDESV (reference sequence). CDR3 length equals 13 residues. Trimming cost V 5 bases and J 4 bases, with 11 bases left between them. CDR3 amino acids: CASSTAGSTEAFF. DNA for the CDR3: TGTGCCAGCAGCACCGCAGGGAGCACTGAAGCTTTCTTT.

The CDR3 nucleotides are TGTGCCAGCAGGCGGACTAGCGGGAACTATACGCAGTATTTT. As protein: CASRRTSGNYTQYF. The chain combines TRBV11-2 with TRBJ2-3, with 12 positions matching TRBD2. In germline, CDR1 is SGHAT, CDR2 FQNNGV. V shed 6 bases, J shed 7 bases, and the junction held 5 bases outside the gene matches. The CDR3 spans 14 residues.

This clonotype was seen only a few times. V gene TRBV12-3 or TRBV12-4 combines with J gene TRBJ1-1, with D maybe TRBD1 (5 bases). The length of the CDR3 is 15 residues. Trimming removed 3 bases at V and 0 bases at J, with 11 bases between. The CDR3 DNA follows: TGTGCCAGCAGTTTTCGCCAGGGTATGAACACTGAAGCTTTCTTT. This gives the protein CASSFRQGMNTEAFF.

With respect to this clonotype: The conserved phenylalanine or tryptophan normally closing the CDR3 is absent here, so this likely arose from a read error. The chain combines TRBV13 with TRBJ2-7; no clear D gene. Germline CDR1 PRHDT, CDR2 FYEKMQ (reference sequence). V shed 5 bases and J shed 3 bases, with 5 bases lying between them. The length of the CDR3 is 11 residues. The CDR3 nucleotides read TGTGCCAGCAGCCTAAGCTACGAGCAGTACCTC. Residues: CASSLSYEQYL.

A few counts support this clonotype. This chain connects TRBV6-6 to TRBJ1-2; D not resolved. The CDR3 consists of 12 residues. Deletions cut 7 bases from V and 3 bases from J, with 9 bases between. Per germline, CDR1 MNHNY and CDR2 SVGAGI (reference sequence). CDR3 in DNA: TGTGCCAGCATGCGGGGTGACTATGGCTACACCTTC. It encodes CASMRGDYGYTF.

This clonotype has a handful of counts. The chain combines TRBV12-3 or TRBV12-4 with TRBJ1-1, with D perhaps TRBD1 (5 bases). The ends were cut back, 6 bases at V and 3 bases at J, with 17 bases in the middle. This CDR3 is 15 amino acids long. The CDR3 DNA reads TGTGCCAGCAGCAAGGGGCCCTCATGGGACACTGAAGCTTTCTTT. Protein: CASSKGPSWDTEAFF.

The chain employs TRBV27 and TRBJ2-1, with D possibly matching TRBD2 (6 bases). This CDR3 region has 15 residues. Germline CDR1 MNHEY, CDR2 SMNVEV (reference sequence). Trimming took off 6 bases at V and 3 bases at J, with 15 bases between the two ends. The chain's CDR3 is CASSSTSSNYNEQFF. CDR3 DNA: TGTGCCAGCAGCTCTACTAGCTCTAACTACAATGAGCAGTTCTTC.